This entry lists 21 T cell receptor beta chains sequenced from one sample in a study of CXCR3-negative and CXCR3-positive naive CD8 T cells. Points from the study as a whole: TRB CDR3s of CXCR3-positive naive cells were more hydrophobic than those of CXCR3-negative naive cells.

For these receptors, no antigen is known. TRB cDNA was prepared as libraries by UMI-labeled 5' RACE. TCRdb re-called the 5' RACE reads; every CDR3 protein appears as one record, without DNA. Its listing shows 120,000 to 150,000 distinct CDR3 sequences. Sequencing input: naive CXCR3+ CD8+ T cells from blood. The subset here: CD45RO-CCR7+CD27+CD95- naive CD8+ T cells expressing CXCR3 (TNR3+). Receptors originate from a human donor in good health. Some clones in this sample may be carry-over from other donors' samples.

The chain joins TRBV28 to TRBJ2-7. Per germline, CDR1 MDHEN and CDR2 SYDVKM. The CDR3 is 13 amino acids. The CDR3 loop reads CASSFRASYEQYF. Full variable domain (outside the CDR3, taken from reference TRBV28 and TRBJ2-7): DVKVTQSSRYLVKRTGEKVFLECVQDMDHENMFWYRQDPGLGLRLIYFSYDVKMKEKGDIPEGYSVSREKKERFSLILESASTNQTSMYLCASSFRASYEQYFGPGTRLTVT.

V is TRBV4-2 and J is TRBJ2-6. Per germline, CDR1 LGHNA and CDR2 YNFKEQ. The CDR3 has 14 amino acids. The CDR3: CASSQVGGANVLTF.

The chain joins TRBV6-2 or TRBV6-3 to TRBJ2-2; TCRdb proposes TRBD1, but this gene call is untestable without DNA. Germline V gives CDR1 MNHEY, CDR2 SVGEGT. This CDR3 is built from 15 residues. CDR3 residues: CAKGGGQVHTGELFF.

The J gene is TRBJ2-3, the V gene TRBV29-1. CDR1 is SQVTM and CDR2 is ANQGSEA in the germline V gene. The CDR3 contains 13 residues. The CDR3: CSVETISTDTQYF.

The chain carries TRBV6-5 and TRBJ2-5; the D call from TCRdb, TRBD1, cannot be confirmed without DNA. The CDR3 has 14 amino acids. Germline V CDR1 and CDR2: MNHEY, SVGAGI. CDR3 in amino acids: CASSYDSRAGTQYF.

The J gene is TRBJ2-3, the V gene TRBV5-6; TCRdb designates TRBD1, a call that cannot be tested without DNA. This CDR3 has 16 residues. CDR1 is SGHDT and CDR2 is YYEEEE in the germline V gene. The CDR3 region is CASSIGTGKGTDTQYF.

The rearrangement joins TRBV4-1 to TRBJ2-3; checking the TCRdb D call of TRBD1 is not possible without DNA. From germline, CDR1 is MGHRA and CDR2 YSYEKL. There are 14 residues in the CDR3. The CDR3 here is CASSRDSSLDTQYF.

The chain employs TRBV29-1 and TRBJ2-1. Germline loops: CDR1 SQVTM, CDR2 ANQGSEA. The CDR3 is 13 amino acids. CDR3 sequence reads: CSGSSPTYNEQFF.

The chain combines TRBV7-9 with TRBJ2-1; TCRdb's assignment of TRBD1 cannot be checked, as there is no DNA. This CDR3 comprises 13 residues. CDR1 and CDR2 (germline): SEHNR, FQNEAQ (reference sequence). The CDR3 loop reads CASSITGHNEQFF.

J is TRBJ2-1 and V is TRBV4-2; the D call of TRBD2 rests on TCRdb alone, since no DNA is present to check it. Germline CDR1 LGHNA, CDR2 YNFKEQ. The CDR3 contains 12 residues. The CDR3 sequence: CASSRSAGEEFF.

V is TRBV12-3 or TRBV12-4 and J is TRBJ2-1. The CDR3 consists of 14 residues. CDR3 amino acids: CASSFHFSYNEQFF.

V usage is TRBV12-3 or TRBV12-4 and J usage is TRBJ2-1; as DNA is missing, the TRBD2 call by TCRdb cannot be tested. The CDR3 runs to 18 residues. The CDR3 region is CALPLGLAVPSSYNEQFF.

The V gene is TRBV4-1, the J gene TRBJ2-5. Germline V gene sequence: CDR1 MGHRA, CDR2 YSYEKL. The CDR3 is 14 amino acids. The chain's CDR3 is CASSQMRIPETQYF.

V and J are TRBV5-1 and TRBJ2-1; TCRdb gives TRBD2 as the D gene, but with no DNA this cannot be confirmed. Germline CDR1 and CDR2: SGHRS and YFSETQ. The CDR3 loop spans 15 amino acids. CDR3 sequence reads: CASSLWTSGMAEQFF.

The rearrangement uses TRBV29-1 and TRBJ2-1; absent DNA, TCRdb's TRBD1 call cannot be checked. Germline V gene data show CDR1 as SQVTM and CDR2 as ANQGSEA. The CDR3 contains 14 residues. The chain's CDR3 is CSVEFRDTYNEQFF.

The chain combines TRBV4-3 with TRBJ2-3; lacking DNA, the TRBD2 call made by TCRdb goes unchecked. The CDR3 consists of 20 residues. Germline CDR1 LGHNA, CDR2 YSLEER. The CDR3 reads CASSQDRVLAGVSAGDTQYF.

The J gene is TRBJ2-7, the V gene TRBV28; TCRdb selects TRBD2, and the lack of DNA leaves this call unchecked. Looked up from germline, CDR1 is MDHEN and CDR2 is SYDVKM. The CDR3 covers 15 residues. This CDR3 reads CASSLLRRTSYEQYF. Complete variable domain (other parts from reference TRBV28 and TRBJ2-7): DVKVTQSSRYLVKRTGEKVFLECVQDMDHENMFWYRQDPGLGLRLIYFSYDVKMKEKGDIPEGYSVSREKKERFSLILESASTNQTSMYLCASSLLRRTSYEQYFGPGTRLTVT.

The CDR3 sequence: CASSYFGGISSTDTQYF. The gene calls are TRBV6-5 and TRBJ2-3. CDR3 length: 17 amino acids. Germline V gene lookup returns CDR1 MNHEY and CDR2 SVGAGI.

The chain employs TRBV7-8 and TRBJ2-3; TCRdb designates TRBD2, a call that cannot be tested without DNA. Per germline, CDR1 SGHVS and CDR2 FQNEAQ. The CDR3 loop spans 18 amino acids. The CDR3 here is CASSSQRLAGVLPDTQYF. Full variable domain (outside the CDR3, taken from reference TRBV7-8 and TRBJ2-3): GAGVSQSPRYKVAKRGQDVALRCDPISGHVSLFWYQQALGQGPEFLTYFQNEAQLDKSGLPSDRFFAERPEGSVSTLKIQRTQQEDSAVYLCASSSQRLAGVLPDTQYFGPGTRLTVL.

The CDR3 spells CASSIFGINYGYTF. The V and J genes are TRBV19 and TRBJ1-2; without DNA, the TCRdb call of TRBD1 cannot be checked. The CDR3 covers 14 residues. Germline CDR1 is LNHDA and CDR2 is SQIVND (reference sequence).

V gene TRBV29-1 combines with J gene TRBJ2-7; TCRdb reports TRBD2, a call that lacks DNA to check it against. Looked up from germline, CDR1 is SQVTM and CDR2 is ANQGSEA. The CDR3 loop spans 12 amino acids. CDR3: CSAALAGYEQYF.